This T cell receptor (beta chain) was recovered during a study of blood T cell repertoires in COVID-19. Study as a whole: There were acute and convalescent COVID-19 samples, and they came from the United States, Italy and Spain. In each case, the material was cDNA or gDNA derived from T cells, B-cell-depleted T cells, or PBMCs.

This clone was observed a few times. In the source study's methods: Reference gene primer amplification in the assay estimated nucleated cell counts. Some clones are missing from TCRdb's copy, which holds only in-frame ones; the method was immunoSEQ multiplex PCR. V, J and clone size derive from that table, while D and trimming were established from the DNA sequence. The repertoire includes some 150,000 clones, around 81% of them detected once, and about 2.7% sits in the top ten. V lost 3 bases and J lost 3, with 15 bases in between. Germline loops: CDR1 KGHSH, CDR2 LQKENI. The CDR3 extends over 16 amino acids.

This receptor was obtained from a human donor with acute or convalescent COVID-19. The donor label of this sample is uncertain. The sequencing sample was made of peripheral blood. The chain joins TRBV18 to TRBJ2-1; possible D gene TRBD2, 5 bases. CDR3 in amino acids: CASSPAGLEVYNEQFF. In DNA form, the CDR3 reads TGTGCCAGCTCACCGGCCGGGTTGGAGGTCTACAATGAGCAGTTCTTC.